This is a list of T cell receptor beta chains from one sample in a study of shared clonotypes between healthy human individuals. Profiled with immunoSEQ multiplex PCR; TCRdb holds only in-frame clones, not every one. Of 950,000 to 1,100,000 clones in the sample, more than 75% are singletons; the top ten hold around 0.61%. The sequenced sample was memory CD4+ T cells from PBMCs. The receptors were gathered from a young man in good health. Some clones in this sample may be carry-over from other donors' samples. Each CDR3 is given without its conserved first and last residue. Each record gives: V gene, CDR3 protein.

TRBV27	ASSPPPLSSSNEQF
TRBV6-1	ASSPGTGLGYT
TRBV5-8	ASSLARWDLTEAF
TRBV6-4	ASSDVPVWGPQH
TRBV5-1	ASSPTTGRAAF
TRBV5-1	ASIEGGPNTGELF
TRBV5-4	ASSLEIRKNTEAF
TRBV11-1	ASSHRTSGRMGNEQF
TRBV30	AWSVSSESTDTQY
TRBV6-5	ASSYSSGRAGNEQF
TRBV6-1	ASSVVEQSSYEQY
TRBV5-1	ASSFLSDRLNTGELF
TRBV5-1	ASSLGAVGNTGELF
TRBV5-1	ASDPSGKRGDEQF
TRBV2	ASSETASQETQY
TRBV5-1	ASSGESYT
TRBV25-1	ASKEQGGTYNEQF
TRBV28	ASSRAGGSTDTQY
TRBV15	ATSHGQSKETQY
TRBV18	ASSRETRDTEAF
TRBV5-1	ASSLETHSQETQY
TRBV6-1	ASRGVKGNEQY